Included here is one TCR beta chain sequence, with context. The CDR3 is 15 residues long. The germline gives CDR1 SEHNR, CDR2 FQNEAQ (reference sequence). The sample comes from a study of T cells expressing NK-cell markers. In the study overall: HCMV seropositivity characterized most of the eight sequenced donors, and seronegativity one.

TCRdb reprocessed the 5' RACE reads, with one entry per CDR3 protein and no DNA. The sample totals about 300,000 distinct CDR3 sequences; its top ten clones hold 3.5% to 5%. The clonotype comes from a woman aged 18 to 75 in good health. The source material was blood T cells: a sorted CD56 or NKG2C T cell subset, CD4+ or CD8+ T cells, or bulk PBMC T cells (not recorded which). This chain connects TRBV7-9 to TRBJ2-7; TCRdb proposes TRBD2, but this gene call is untestable without DNA. This CDR3 reads CASSQPLGGAYEQYF.